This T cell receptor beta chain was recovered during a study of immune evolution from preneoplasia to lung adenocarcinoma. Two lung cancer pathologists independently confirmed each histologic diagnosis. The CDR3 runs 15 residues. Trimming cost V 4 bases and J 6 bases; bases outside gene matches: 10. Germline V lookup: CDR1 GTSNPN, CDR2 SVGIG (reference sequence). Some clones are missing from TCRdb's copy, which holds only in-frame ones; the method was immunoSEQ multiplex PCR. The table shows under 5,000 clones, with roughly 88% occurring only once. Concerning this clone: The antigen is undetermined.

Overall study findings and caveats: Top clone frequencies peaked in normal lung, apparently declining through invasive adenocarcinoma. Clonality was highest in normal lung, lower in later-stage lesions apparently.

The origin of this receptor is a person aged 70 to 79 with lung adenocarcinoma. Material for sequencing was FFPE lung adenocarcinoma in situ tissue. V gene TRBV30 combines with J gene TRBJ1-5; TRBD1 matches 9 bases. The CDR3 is CAWTSGQGYRQPQHF. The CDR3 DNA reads TGTGCCTGGACCTCCGGACAGGGGTACCGTCAGCCCCAGCATTTT.